What follows describes a single TCR beta chain. Indicated treatment: some 20 received Ad26.COV2.S at low or high dose, single or two shots; 5 received placebo; per-sample allocation not given. Repertoires come from day 63 after the first vaccine or placebo injection. V was pared by 4 bases and J by 6 bases, with 14 bases between. CDR3 size: 14 residues. Looked up from germline, CDR1 is SGDLS and CDR2 is YYNGEE. The protocol was immunoSEQ multiplex PCR, while the TCRdb copy is restricted to in-frame clones and leaves out a portion. The sample lists roughly 320,000 clones; 85% to 90% were seen once. The sample comes from a study of Ad26.COV2.S vaccination and SARS-CoV-2 variants.

Sequencing was performed on peripheral blood, taken in a trial of Ad26.COV2.S vaccine versus placebo. This clonotype was obtained from a person aged 18-65 years who received the Ad26.COV2.S COVID-19 vaccine or a placebo. V gene TRBV9 combines with J gene TRBJ2-1; the D gene is possibly TRBD1 (6 bases). The CDR3: CASSPHGQFNEQFF. CDR3 DNA: TGTGCCAGCAGCCCCCACGGACAGTTCAATGAGCAGTTCTTC.